Each of the 14 T cell receptor beta chains below was sequenced from the same sample in a study of cytomegalovirus exposure and HLA in healthy donors. Repertoires were generated with immunoSEQ multiplex PCR, while TCRdb's copy carries only in-frame clones and drops some. The data show about 55,000 clones, 80% to 95% seen once. Input material: PBMCs. The receptors derive from a man between 18 and 35 years old in good health and CMV-seronegative.

The V call is TRBV7-9, the J call TRBJ2-3; D not certain. V lost 3 bases to trimming and J lost 1 base, with 5 bases between them. The CDR3 runs to 13 residues. Germline V gene sequence: CDR1 SEHNR, CDR2 FQNEAQ (reference sequence). The CDR3 is CASSFGRTDTQYF. The CDR3 DNA reads as TGTGCCAGCAGCTTTGGCCGCACAGATACGCAGTATTTT. Combining the CDR3 with reference TRBV7-9 and TRBJ2-3 gives the whole variable domain DTGVSQNPRHKITKRGQNVTFRCDPISEHNRLYWYRQTLGQGPEFLTYFQNEAQLEKSRLLSDRFSAERPKGSFSTLEIQRTEQGDSAMYLCASSFGRTDTQYFGPGTRLTVL.

The chain recombines TRBV28 with TRBJ2-5, with D possibly matching TRBD2 (6 bases). V was cut by 4 bases and J by 7 bases, with 16 bases left in between. Germline CDR1 reads MDHEN; CDR2 reads SYDVKM. The CDR3 is made up of 14 amino acids. The CDR3 loop reads CASSSAGTPGTQYF. In DNA, the CDR3 is TGTGCCAGCAGTTCCGCCGGGACTCCGGGGACCCAGTACTTC.

The rearrangement joins TRBV5-1 to TRBJ2-4; unclear D gene. V gave up 4 bases and J gave up 8 bases, with 7 bases separating them. CDR3 length equals 11 residues. The V gene's germline CDR1 is SGHRS and CDR2 YFSETQ. The CDR3 spells CASSLEDIQYF. The CDR3 nucleotides read TGCGCCAGCAGCCTAGAAGACATTCAGTACTTC.

This chain uses TRBV7-9 with TRBJ1-2, with D maybe TRBD1 (6 bases). The CDR3 is made up of 17 amino acids. Trimming shortened V by 5 bases and J by 2 bases, and 21 bases separated the two germline ends. Germline values: CDR1 SEHNR, CDR2 FQNEAQ (reference sequence). Here the CDR3 DNA reads TGTGCCAGCAGCCCAAGGACAGTCACCATAACGAACTATGGCTACACCTTC. It translates to CASSPRTVTITNYGYTF.

The chain has TRBV5-1 and TRBJ2-2; TRBD1 is a possible D gene (5 bases). CDR1 SGHRS and CDR2 YFSETQ come from the germline V gene. The germline V and J ends were trimmed by 4 bases and 3 bases, with 13 bases remaining between them. The CDR3 loop spans 15 amino acids. In nucleotides, the CDR3 is TGCGCCAGCAGCCAGGTTGGGGCGCACACCGGGGAGCTGTTTTTT. It is translated as CASSQVGAHTGELFF. Together with reference TRBV5-1 and TRBJ2-2, the CDR3 gives the full variable domain: KAGVTQTPRYLIKTRGQQVTLSCSPISGHRSVSWYQQTPGQGLQFLFEYFSETQRNKGNFPGRFSGRQFSNSRSEMNVSTLELGDSALYLCASSQVGAHTGELFFGEGSRLTVL.

The chain links TRBV11-2 to TRBJ2-7; 9 nucleotides match TRBD1. The CDR3 runs 17 residues. Trimming cost V 5 bases and J 4 bases; bases outside gene matches: 15. Germline V CDR1 and CDR2: SGHAT, FQNNGV. The CDR3 protein is CASSRPLTTGQGYEQYF. CDR3 nucleotide sequence: TGTGCCAGCAGCCGCCCCTTAACCACCGGACAGGGGTACGAGCAGTACTTC. The whole variable domain, filled in from reference TRBV11-2 and TRBJ2-7, reads EAGVAQSPRYKIIEKRQSVAFWCNPISGHATLYWYQQILGQGPKLLIQFQNNGVVDDSQLPKDRFSAERLKGVDSTLKIQPAKLEDSAVYLCASSRPLTTGQGYEQYFGPGTRLTVT.

The chain joins TRBV5-1 to TRBJ1-4; TRBD1 agrees at 11 bases. V shed 0 bases and J 8 bases; nucleotides not matched to a gene: 3. This CDR3 contains 15 residues. Germline-derived CDR1 and CDR2 are SGHRS and YFSETQ. CDR3 sequence: CASSLAGQGAEKLFF. The CDR3, as DNA: TGCGCCAGCAGCTTGGCCGGACAGGGGGCGGAAAAACTGTTTTTT.

The genes are TRBV10-3 and TRBJ1-1, with 7 bases that match TRBD1. CDR1 is ENHRY and CDR2 is SYGVKD in the germline V gene. Trimming at V came to 6 bases and at J to 7 bases, leaving 2 bases not matched to a gene. The CDR3 runs 11 residues. This CDR3 is CAISRDSEAFF. The CDR3, as DNA: TGTGCCATCAGCCGGGACAGTGAAGCTTTCTTT.

The chain employs TRBV19 and TRBJ2-5, with TRBD2 identical over 7 bases. From germline, CDR1 is LNHDA and CDR2 SQIVND (reference sequence). The CDR3 contains 14 residues. V dropped 9 bases and J dropped 5; count of bases not matched to a gene: 12. CDR3 nucleotide sequence: TGTGCCAGCGGGTTGTCGTTGGGAGGGGAGACCCAGTACTTC. It specifies CASGLSLGGETQYF.

This rearrangement joins TRBV5-1 to TRBJ2-7; perhaps TRBD1 as D (7 bases). Germline CDR1 is SGHRS and CDR2 is YFSETQ. Trimming removed 0 bases from V and 4 bases from J, with 11 bases in between. CDR3 length: 14 residues. DNA of the CDR3: TGCGCCAGCAGCTTGGAGGCAGGGGGGTACGAGCAGTACTTC. It yields the protein CASSLEAGGYEQYF.

V is TRBV20-1 and J is TRBJ1-2; D is possibly TRBD1 (5 bases). Per the germline V gene, CDR1 is DFQATT and CDR2 is SNEGSKA (reference sequence). This CDR3 is built from 11 residues. Deletions cut 6 bases from V and 3 bases from J, with 8 bases between. CDR3 sequence: CSATGHYGYTF. DNA of the CDR3: TGCAGTGCCACAGGTCACTATGGCTACACCTTC.

V usage is TRBV2 and J usage is TRBJ2-7; TRBD2 matches 11 bases. V was clipped by 11 bases and J by 5 bases; unmatched bases: 11. CDR1 is SNHLY, CDR2 FYNNEI, per germline. The CDR3 consists of 14 residues. Written as DNA, the CDR3 is TGTGCCCAAAAACTAGCGGGAGCATCGCACGAGCAGTACTTC. Encoded protein: CAQKLAGASHEQYF.

The CDR3 DNA reads as TGCGCCAGCAGCGGACAGACCGCCTACGAGCAGTACTTC. Protein sequence: CASSGQTAYEQYF. The chain links TRBV10-2 to TRBJ2-7; D is possibly TRBD1 (6 bases). Trimming removed 6 bases from V and 2 bases from J, with 11 bases in between. This CDR3 spans 13 amino acids. CDR1 and CDR2 (germline): WSHSY, SAAADI.

The gene calls are TRBV29-1 and TRBJ2-3; 7 bases are shared with TRBD2. The ends lost 4 bases at V and 4 bases at J; junction bases unmatched: 8. The CDR3 is 14 residues long. The germline V gene has CDR1 SQVTM and CDR2 ANQGSEA. The CDR3 protein is CSVAGRLAPDTQYF. CDR3 nucleotides: TGCAGCGTTGCCGGACGACTAGCCCCAGATACGCAGTATTTT.